The rows below give T cell receptor beta chains drawn from one sample of a study of Graves' ophthalmopathy and Graves' hyperthyroidism. MiXCR, applied by TCRdb to the multiplex PCR reads, yields one record per CDR3 protein. The repertoire holds under 800,000 distinct CDR3 sequences, with 22% as singletons. The sequencing sample was made of peripheral blood. These receptors all come from a woman between 18 and 30 years old with stable Graves' hyperthyroidism. Some clones in this sample may be carry-over from other donors' samples. The CDR3 runs from the conserved cysteine through the conserved F or W. Each record gives: J gene, D gene, V gene, clone size, CDR3 protein, CDR3 DNA. D genes are given only for firm matches. Expanded clones are given a class, and other clones once, few, many or no size at all.

TRBJ2-7	TRBD1	TRBV6-2/TRBV6-3	.	CASSYSRTGGSYEQYF	TGTGCCAGCAGTTACTCTCGGACAGGGGGATCCTACGAGCAGTACTTC
TRBJ2-7	.	TRBV29-1	many	CSVESGREQYF	TGCAGCGTTGAGTCCGGCCGCGAGCAGTACTTC
TRBJ2-7	TRBD2	TRBV6-1	many	CASSAWTSGGYEQYF	TGTGCCAGCAGTGCATGGACTAGCGGGGGATACGAGCAGTACTTC
TRBJ1-6	.	TRBV20-1	many	CSAEQGYNSPLHF	TGCAGTGCGGAACAGGGCTATAATTCACCCCTCCACTTT
TRBJ1-2	TRBD1	TRBV29-1	many	CSGQFRGFYGYTF	TGCAGCGGCCAATTCAGGGGGTTCTATGGCTACACCTTC
TRBJ2-2	.	TRBV2	many	CASRRTENTGELFF	TGTGCCAGCAGGCGGACCGAGAACACCGGGGAGCTGTTTTTT
TRBJ1-2	.	TRBV20-1	.	CSARKGYGYTF	TGCAGTGCTAGGAAGGGCTATGGCTACACCTTC
TRBJ2-7	.	TRBV15	many	CATSRAEIREQYF	TGTGCCACCAGCAGAGCTGAAATTCGGGAGCAGTACTTC
TRBJ1-1	.	TRBV12-3/TRBV12-4	many	CASSRQNTEAFF	TGTGCCAGCAGTCGGCAGAACACTGAAGCTTTCTTT
TRBJ1-1	.	TRBV27	.	CASSPWSMNTEAFF	TGTGCCAGCAGTCCTTGGTCCATGAACACTGAAGCTTTCTTT
TRBJ2-5	TRBD2	TRBV20-1	many	CSARERGRGGFEETQYF	TGCAGTGCTAGAGAGCGCGGGCGGGGGGGCTTCGAAGAGACCCAGTACTTC